A single sample gave rise to the 3 T cell receptor beta chains below, sequenced in a study of CD8 T cells in ankylosing spondylitis. MiXCR, run by TCRdb on the 5' RACE reads, gives a single entry per CDR3 protein. The table lists 250,000 to 400,000 distinct CDR3 sequences, around a tenth of them singletons. The specimen was blood, either unsorted or a sorted T cell fraction (not recorded which). These receptors came from a female donor with ankylosing spondylitis or in good health (not recorded which).

This clonotype was recorded at least ten times. The chain uses TRBV10-3 and TRBJ2-5, with unresolved D. The germline V gene has CDR1 ENHRY and CDR2 SYGVKD. This CDR3 has 13 amino acids. V lost 6 bases to trimming and J lost 3 bases, with 11 bases between them. CDR3 coding DNA: TGTGCCATCAGGATAGCCTTGGAAGAGACCCAGTACTTC. It specifies CAIRIALEETQYF.

Many counts were recorded for this clonotype. This chain joins TRBV20-1 and TRBJ2-3; tentatively, D is TRBD1 or TRBD2 (7 bases each). The CDR3 loop spans 14 amino acids. V lost 5 bases and J 2 bases, leaving 14 bases between the germline ends. Germline loops: CDR1 DFQATT, CDR2 SNEGSKA (reference sequence). The CDR3 is CSAAGGGNTDTQYF. The DNA for the CDR3 is TGCAGTGCTGCAGGGGGGGGAAACACAGATACGCAGTATTTT.

This clonotype has at least ten counts. The rearrangement links TRBV4-1 to TRBJ2-3, with D possibly called TRBD1 or TRBD2 (5 bases each). Germline V gene sequence: CDR1 MGHRA, CDR2 YSYEKL. The V end was cut by 4 bases, the J end by 0 bases, with 17 bases between. CDR3 length: 17 residues. The CDR3 sequence is CASSPVRQRRSTDTQYF. In DNA, the CDR3 is TGCGCCAGCAGCCCGGTCCGACAGCGGCGTAGCACAGATACGCAGTATTTT.